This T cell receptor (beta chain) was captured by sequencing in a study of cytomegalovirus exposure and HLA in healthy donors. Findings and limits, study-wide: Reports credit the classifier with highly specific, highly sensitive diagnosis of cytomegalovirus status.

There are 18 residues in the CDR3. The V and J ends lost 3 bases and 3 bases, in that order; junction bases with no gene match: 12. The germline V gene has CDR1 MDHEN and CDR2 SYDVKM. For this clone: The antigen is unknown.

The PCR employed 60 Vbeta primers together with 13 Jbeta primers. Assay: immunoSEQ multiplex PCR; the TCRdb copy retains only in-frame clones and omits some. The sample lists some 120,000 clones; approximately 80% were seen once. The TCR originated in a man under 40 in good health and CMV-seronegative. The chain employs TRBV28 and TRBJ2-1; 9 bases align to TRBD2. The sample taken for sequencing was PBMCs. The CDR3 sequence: CASSFRASGNPYYNEQFF. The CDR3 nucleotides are TGTGCCAGCAGTTTTCGGGCTAGCGGGAATCCCTACTACAATGAGCAGTTCTTC.